This TCR beta chain is drawn from a study of blood T cell repertoires in COVID-19. Study information: From the United States, Italy and Spain came samples of acute and convalescent COVID-19. The cDNA or gDNA used as material had been derived from T cells, B-cell-depleted T cells, or PBMCs.

Germline V gives CDR1 SGHRS, CDR2 YFSETQ. V shed 3 bases, J shed 4 bases, and the junction held 5 bases outside the gene matches. The CDR3 has 14 residues. In the original processing: Researchers report that nucleated cell counts were estimated from reference gene primer amplification. Measured with immunoSEQ multiplex PCR; TCRdb has only the in-frame clones, and not every one. The V and J calls and clone size are taken from that table; D and trimming were inferred from the DNA. Found here are a few hundred thousand clones, approximately 82% of them singletons; the top ten hold approximately 4%. As to this clone: Other nucleotide sequences from this sample produce the same CDR3.

This chain joins TRBV5-1 and TRBJ2-3, with 7 bases identical to TRBD2. The sequenced material came from peripheral blood. The source is a woman of 80 years or more with acute or convalescent COVID-19. This chain's CDR3 is CASSSTGGADTQYF. CDR3 coding DNA: TGCGCCAGCAGCTCAACGGGGGGAGCAGATACGCAGTATTTT. Complete variable domain (other parts from reference TRBV5-1 and TRBJ2-3): KAGVTQTPRYLIKTRGQQVTLSCSPISGHRSVSWYQQTPGQGLQFLFEYFSETQRNKGNFPGRFSGRQFSNSRSEMNVSTLELGDSALYLCASSSTGGADTQYFGPGTRLTVL.